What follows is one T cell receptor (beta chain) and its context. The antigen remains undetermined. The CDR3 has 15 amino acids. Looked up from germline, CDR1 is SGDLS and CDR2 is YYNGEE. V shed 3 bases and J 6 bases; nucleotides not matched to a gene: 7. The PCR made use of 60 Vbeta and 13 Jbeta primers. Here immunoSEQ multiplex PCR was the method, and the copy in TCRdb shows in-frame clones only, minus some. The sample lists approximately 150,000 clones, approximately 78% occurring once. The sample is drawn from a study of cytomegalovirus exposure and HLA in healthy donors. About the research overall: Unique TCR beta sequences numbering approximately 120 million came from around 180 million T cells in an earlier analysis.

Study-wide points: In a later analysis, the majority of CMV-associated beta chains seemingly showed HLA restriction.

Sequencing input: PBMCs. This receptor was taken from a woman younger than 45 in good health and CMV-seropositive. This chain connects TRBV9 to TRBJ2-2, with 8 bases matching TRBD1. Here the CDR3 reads CASSDADRGPGELFF. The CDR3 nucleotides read TGTGCCAGCAGCGACGCCGACAGGGGCCCCGGGGAGCTGTTTTTT.